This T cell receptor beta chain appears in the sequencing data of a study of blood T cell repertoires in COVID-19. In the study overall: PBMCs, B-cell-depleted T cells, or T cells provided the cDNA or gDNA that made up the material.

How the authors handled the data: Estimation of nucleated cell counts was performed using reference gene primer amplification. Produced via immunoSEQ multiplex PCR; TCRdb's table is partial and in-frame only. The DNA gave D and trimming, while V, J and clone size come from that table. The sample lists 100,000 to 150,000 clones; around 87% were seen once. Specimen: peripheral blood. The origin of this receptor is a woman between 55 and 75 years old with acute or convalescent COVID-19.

The CDR3 DNA reads as TGTGCCAGCACAGGGACTAGAGGGGATACGCAGTATTTT. This codes for CASTGTRGDTQYF. The rearrangement uses TRBV11-3 and TRBJ2-3, with TRBD2 matching 8 bases. The V gene end was trimmed by 7 bases and the J gene end by 6 bases; junction bases not matched to a gene: 6. This CDR3 is built from 13 residues. CDR1 SGHNT and CDR2 YENEEA come from the germline V gene. Combining the CDR3 with reference TRBV11-3 and TRBJ2-3 gives the whole variable domain EAGVVQSPRYKIIEKKQPVAFWCNPISGHNTLYWYLQNLGQGPELLIRYENEEAVDDSQLPKDRFSAERLKGVDSTLKIQPAELGDSAVYLCASTGTRGDTQYFGPGTRLTVL.